These T cell receptor beta chains were read from a single sample in a study of molecular identifiers for immune sequencing clone quantification. One entry per CDR3 protein, called by TCRdb with MiXCR from the PCR reads. The table has 400,000 to 600,000 distinct CDR3 sequences, about 26% seen once. The sample was naive CD8+ T cells from blood, with Jurkat cell RNA spiked in. These receptors came from a human donor in good health. Some libraries in this study had Jurkat cell RNA spiked in. The CDR3 runs from the conserved cysteine through the conserved F or W. Fields, in order: CDR3 length, clone size, V gene, J gene, D gene, CDR3 DNA, CDR3 protein. A D gene is named only where the DNA matches it firmly. Clone size is stated in some rows and not others, as once, few, many or a class when expanded.

>16|NA|TRBV4-1|TRBJ1-5|NA
TGCGCCAGCAGCCAATTCATGACAGTATCTACCCAGCCCCGGCATTTT
CASSQFMTVSTQPRHF
>16|NA|TRBV13|TRBJ2-7|TRBD2
TGTGCCAGCAGCTCTCAGGGGACTAGCGGGAGTTACGAGCAGTACTTC
CASSSQGTSGSYEQYF
>14|few|TRBV12-3/TRBV12-4|TRBJ1-1|TRBD1
TGTGCCAGCAGTTACGGGACAGGGAACACTGAAGCTTTCTTT
CASSYGTGNTEAFF
>15|NA|TRBV7-9|TRBJ2-1|TRBD2
TGTGCCAGCAGCTTTGGGCTAGCGGTCCACAATGAGCGGTTCTTC
CASSFGLAVHNERFF
>14|many|TRBV4-3|TRBJ2-4|NA
TGCGCCAGCAGCCAAGATGGACAGAAAAACATTCAGTACTTC
CASSQDGQKNIQYF
>16|NA|TRBV7-8|TRBJ1-1|TRBD1
TGTGCCAGCAGCCCGCTGCCGGACAGGGTCTATACTGAAGCTTTCTTT
CASSPLPDRVYTEAFF
>12|few|TRBV5-4|TRBJ1-1|NA
TGTGCCAGCAGCGACGTATCTGAGGAAGCTTTCTTT
CASSDVSEEAFF
>12|many|TRBV7-2|TRBJ1-2|NA
TGTGCCAGCAGCCCAGGAGGCTATGGCTACACCTTC
CASSPGGYGYTF
>17|NA|TRBV7-8|TRBJ2-1|NA
TGTGCCAGCAGCCCCCCCCGGGGCCAGAGCTCCTACAATGAGCAGTTCTTC
CASSPPRGQSSYNEQFF
>14|many|TRBV28|TRBJ2-6|NA
TGTGCCAGCAGACCCCATCTGGGCGCCAACGTCCTGACTTTC
CASRPHLGANVLTF
>19|NA|TRBV5-4|TRBJ2-2|NA
TGTGCCAGCAGCCCCCCCGGTGGGTTGGCGAAAGCGAACACCGGGGAGCTGTTTTTT
CASSPPGGLAKANTGELFF
>14|NA|TRBV24-1|TRBJ2-3|NA
TGTGCCACCAGTGATTTGCCGGGCACAGGTACGCAGTATTTT
CATSDLPGTGTQYF
>15|many|TRBV7-9|TRBJ2-2|NA
TGTGCCAGCAGTTACCGGGTCACGAACACCGGGGAGCTGTTTTTT
CASSYRVTNTGELFF
>15|many|TRBV7-9|TRBJ2-3|NA
TGTGCCAGCAGCACTAGAAGACAGGGCACAGATACGCAGTATTTT
CASSTRRQGTDTQYF
>15|NA|TRBV4-3|TRBJ2-3|NA
TGCGCCAGCAGCCAAGATGGGACTTACACAGATACGCAGTATTTT
CASSQDGTYTDTQYF
>13|few|TRBV27|TRBJ1-6|NA
TGTGCCAGCAGTTTAGGAGGGTACTCACCCCTCCACTTT
CASSLGGYSPLHF
>15|few|TRBV14|TRBJ2-3|NA
TGTGCCAGCAGCCAAGAGGACGGAAGCACAGATACGCAGTATTTT
CASSQEDGSTDTQYF